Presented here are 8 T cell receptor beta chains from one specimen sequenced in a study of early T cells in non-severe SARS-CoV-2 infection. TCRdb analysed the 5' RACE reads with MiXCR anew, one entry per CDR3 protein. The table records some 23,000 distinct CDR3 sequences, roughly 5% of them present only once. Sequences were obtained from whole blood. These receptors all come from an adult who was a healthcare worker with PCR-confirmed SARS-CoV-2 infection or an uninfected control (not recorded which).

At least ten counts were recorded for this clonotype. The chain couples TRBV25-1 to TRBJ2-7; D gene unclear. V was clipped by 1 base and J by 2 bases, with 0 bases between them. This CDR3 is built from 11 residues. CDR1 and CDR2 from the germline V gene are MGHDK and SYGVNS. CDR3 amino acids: CASSESYEQYF. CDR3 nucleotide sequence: TGTGCCAGCAGTGAATCCTACGAGCAGTACTTC.

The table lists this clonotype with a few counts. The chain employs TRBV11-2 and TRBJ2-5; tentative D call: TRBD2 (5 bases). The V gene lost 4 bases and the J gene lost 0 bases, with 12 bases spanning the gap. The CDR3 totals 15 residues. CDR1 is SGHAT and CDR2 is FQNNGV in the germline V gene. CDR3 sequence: CASSYGRGYQETQYF. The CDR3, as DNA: TGTGCCAGCAGCTATGGGCGAGGGTACCAAGAGACCCAGTACTTC.

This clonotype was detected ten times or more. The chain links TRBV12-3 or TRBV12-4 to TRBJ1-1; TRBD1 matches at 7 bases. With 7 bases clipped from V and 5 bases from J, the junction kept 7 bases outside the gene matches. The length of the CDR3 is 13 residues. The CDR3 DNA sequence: TGTGCCAGCAATAAACAGGGGAGGACTGAAGCTTTCTTT. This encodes CASNKQGRTEAFF.

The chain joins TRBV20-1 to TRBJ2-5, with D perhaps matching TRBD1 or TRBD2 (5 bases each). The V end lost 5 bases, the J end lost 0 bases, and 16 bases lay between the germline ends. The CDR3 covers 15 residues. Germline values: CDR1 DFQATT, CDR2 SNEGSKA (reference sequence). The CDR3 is CSARPGRRNQETQYF. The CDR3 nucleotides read TGCAGTGCTCGCCCGGGACGGCGAAACCAAGAGACCCAGTACTTC.

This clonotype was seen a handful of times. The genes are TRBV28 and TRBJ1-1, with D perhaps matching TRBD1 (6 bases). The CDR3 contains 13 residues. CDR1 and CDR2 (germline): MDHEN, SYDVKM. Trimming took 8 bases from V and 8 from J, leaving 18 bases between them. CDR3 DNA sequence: TGTGCCAGCCGTCAGGGCAGGGGCGCGGAAGCTTTCTTT. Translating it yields CASRQGRGAEAFF.

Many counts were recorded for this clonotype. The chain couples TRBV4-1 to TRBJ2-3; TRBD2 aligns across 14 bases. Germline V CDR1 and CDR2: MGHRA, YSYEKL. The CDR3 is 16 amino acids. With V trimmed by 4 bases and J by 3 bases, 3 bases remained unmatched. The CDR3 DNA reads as TGCGCCAGCAGCCTTGGACTAGCGGGAGGAACAGATACGCAGTATTTT. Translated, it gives CASSLGLAGGTDTQYF.

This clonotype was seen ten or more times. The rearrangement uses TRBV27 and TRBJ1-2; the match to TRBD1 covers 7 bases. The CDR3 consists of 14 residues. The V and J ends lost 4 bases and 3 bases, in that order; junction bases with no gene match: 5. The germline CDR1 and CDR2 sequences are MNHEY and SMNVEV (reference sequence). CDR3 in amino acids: CASSSQGIHYGYTF. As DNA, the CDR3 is TGTGCCAGCAGTTCACAGGGGATCCACTATGGCTACACCTTC.

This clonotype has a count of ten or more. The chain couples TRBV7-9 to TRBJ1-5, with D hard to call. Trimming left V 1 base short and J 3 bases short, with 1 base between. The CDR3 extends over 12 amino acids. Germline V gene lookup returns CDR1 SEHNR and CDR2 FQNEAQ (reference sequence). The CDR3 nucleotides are TGTGCCAGCAGCTTAGACAATCAGCCCCAGCATTTT. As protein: CASSLDNQPQHF.